Included here is one T cell receptor (beta chain) sequence, with context. Its antigen specificity is not known. Base qualities were left out, and no much larger clone turns up one base away. The sample belongs to a study of a mutant IDH1 vaccine in newly diagnosed glioma (dated by TCRdb to the early 2020s). Turning to the overall study: Across visits V03 through V10, patients got a total of eight vaccinations, given in weeks 1, 3, 5, 7, 11, 15, 19 and 23. Vaccination started 4-6 weeks after radiotherapy alone, or was given together with temozolomide cycles in the groups whose treatment included chemotherapy. Of the 25 to 35 treated patients, 62.5% were male and about 40% were female, and a mean age of roughly 41 years was recorded. Prior to enrollment, patients had been given standard therapy consisting of radiotherapy alone, temozolomide alone, or radiochemotherapy with temozolomide, with the combination given to most patients. Peripheral blood was collected at six visits: V03 (baseline), V05, V07, V10, V12 and V13. Longitudinal TCRB deep sequencing was performed for some 25 treated patients wherever samples were available for exploratory analyses. General conclusions and limits of the study: Pseudoprogression appeared unrelated to alterations in the top peripheral T cell clonotypes detected by TCRB sequencing. The authors stated that sample limitations prevented analyses of patient blood samples from being reproduced. Availability determined which PBMC samples were chosen for TCRB deep sequencing. Immune responses induced by the vaccine were seen in over 80% of patients across multiple MHC alleles.

Interpreted using the paper, the time point label stands for: week 11, during vaccination. Each vaccine dose was 300 ug of a 20-mer mutant IDH1 peptide in Montanide, given subcutaneously with topical imiquimod. Donors had newly diagnosed WHO grade 3 or 4 IDH1-mutant astrocytomas with loss of nuclear ATRX. The samples were drawn from NOA16, a multicentre, single-arm, open-label phase I trial in Germany that tested a mutant IDH1 peptide vaccine in humans for the first time. Genomic DNA for TCRB sequencing was extracted from EDTA blood using the DNeasy Blood and Tissue Kit. Receptors were amplified or captured by the immunoSEQ multiplex PCR assay. Rearranged TCR beta chain sequences were amplified using the hsTCRB Kit according to the manufacturer's protocol. An Illumina MiSeq was used to sequence the TCRB libraries. In the source study's methods: The kit vendor's proprietary platform handled demultiplexing, trimming and gene mapping. As stored in TCRdb, this immuneACCESS dataset retains in-frame rearrangements with V and J assigned. A fraction of the clones does not appear; measured against another copy, unresolved V genes explain less than half of the discrepancy, and the remainder lacks a known reason. V and J calls and clone size are those listed in that table; D and trimming were worked out from the DNA. The sample includes some 64,000 clones, with 75% to 85% observed a single time. 5% to 6.5% of the sample is in the top ten clones.

From a lookup of the germline V gene, CDR1 and CDR2 are MGHRA and YSYEKL. At the junction V is shortened by 1 base and J by 3 bases, with 7 bases in between. Inclusive of the bounding cysteine and phenylalanine, the CDR3 is 13 residues long. The DNA shown is the 39-base CDR3, in frame from base 1. The material was PBMCs, obtained from a glioma patient whose treatment included an IDH1 peptide vaccine. The receptor comes from a man aged 45-65 years with glioma. The rearranged chain carries TRBV4-1 and TRBJ2-7; no D segment can be confidently identified. The bases read TGCGCCAGCAGCCAAGGCGGTGGCTACGAGCAGTACTTC. The encoded protein is CASSQGGGYEQYF.